These T cell receptor beta chains were read from a single sample in a study of cytomegalovirus exposure and HLA in healthy donors. TCRdb's copy holds only in-frame clones and misses some; the assay was immunoSEQ multiplex PCR. This repertoire shows 130,000 to 150,000 clones, roughly 80% found once; its top ten account for approximately 6.9%. Specimen: PBMCs. The receptors shown here come from a woman between 40 and 50 years old in good health and CMV-seropositive. Each CDR3 is given with its conserved first and last residue. The order of the fields is V gene, clone size, J gene, D gene, CDR3 protein, CDR3 DNA. The D gene is left open where the match is weak. Some rows have no size entry. The others give once, few or many, or a class for an expanded clone.

v_call: TRBV27; clone_size: .; j_call: TRBJ2-7; d_call: TRBD1; cdr3_aa: CASSPKPGQGNPYEQYF; cdr3_nt: TGTGCCAGCAGTCCGAAACCGGGACAGGGTAATCCCTACGAGCAGTACTTC
v_call: TRBV5-1; clone_size: .; j_call: TRBJ2-7; d_call: .; cdr3_aa: CASSLVGGLTTYEQYF; cdr3_nt: TGCGCCAGCAGCTTGGTTGGCGGGCTCACCACCTACGAGCAGTACTTC
v_call: TRBV19; clone_size: .; j_call: TRBJ2-6; d_call: TRBD1; cdr3_aa: CASSLDRGAGFSGANVLTF; cdr3_nt: TGTGCCAGTAGTCTCGACAGGGGGGCAGGGTTCTCTGGGGCCAACGTCCTGACTTTC
v_call: TRBV5-1; clone_size: .; j_call: TRBJ2-7; d_call: TRBD2; cdr3_aa: CASRVGTSALYEQYF; cdr3_nt: TGCGCCAGCAGGGTTGGGACTAGCGCGCTCTACGAGCAGTACTTC
v_call: TRBV29-1; clone_size: .; j_call: TRBJ2-7; d_call: .; cdr3_aa: CSATGNREQYF; cdr3_nt: TGCAGCGCAACAGGGAATCGGGAGCAGTACTTC
v_call: TRBV2; clone_size: .; j_call: TRBJ2-3; d_call: .; cdr3_aa: CASSMRLNTDTQYF; cdr3_nt: TGTGCCAGCAGTATGCGCCTGAACACAGATACGCAGTATTTT
v_call: TRBV28; clone_size: .; j_call: TRBJ2-7; d_call: .; cdr3_aa: CASRGGEGNSYEQYF; cdr3_nt: TGTGCCAGCAGAGGGGGGGAGGGAAACTCCTACGAGCAGTACTTC
v_call: TRBV6-5; clone_size: .; j_call: TRBJ2-3; d_call: TRBD1; cdr3_aa: CASSHGQGGTDTQYF; cdr3_nt: TGTGCCAGCAGCCACGGACAGGGCGGGACAGATACGCAGTATTTT
v_call: TRBV5-6; clone_size: .; j_call: TRBJ1-4; d_call: TRBD1; cdr3_aa: CASSSVPGQQHNEKLFF; cdr3_nt: TGTGCCAGCAGTAGTGTCCCGGGACAGCAACATAATGAAAAACTGTTTTTT
v_call: TRBV7-9; clone_size: .; j_call: TRBJ2-1; d_call: .; cdr3_aa: CASSPPGVSYNEQFF; cdr3_nt: TGTGCCAGCAGCCCCCCAGGGGTCTCCTACAATGAGCAGTTCTTC
v_call: TRBV5-1; clone_size: .; j_call: TRBJ2-7; d_call: TRBD1; cdr3_aa: CASSPTGNYEQYF; cdr3_nt: TGCGCCAGCAGCCCGACAGGGAACTACGAGCAGTACTTC
v_call: TRBV11-2; clone_size: .; j_call: TRBJ1-2; d_call: TRBD1; cdr3_aa: CASSSNTTGGYGYTF; cdr3_nt: TGTGCCAGCAGCTCCAATACGACAGGGGGGTATGGCTACACCTTC
v_call: TRBV5-4; clone_size: .; j_call: TRBJ1-2; d_call: .; cdr3_aa: CASSLGQGGYGYTF; cdr3_nt: TGTGCCAGCAGCTTGGGGCAGGGTGGCTATGGCTACACCTTC
v_call: TRBV7-9; clone_size: .; j_call: TRBJ1-2; d_call: .; cdr3_aa: CASSLETGNYGYTF; cdr3_nt: TGTGCCAGCAGCCTAGAGACAGGCAACTATGGCTACACCTTC
v_call: TRBV7-3; clone_size: .; j_call: TRBJ2-1; d_call: TRBD2; cdr3_aa: CASSSAGGVYNEQFF; cdr3_nt: TGTGCCAGCAGCTCCGCGGGGGGGGTATACAATGAGCAGTTCTTC
v_call: TRBV5-1; clone_size: .; j_call: TRBJ2-3; d_call: TRBD2; cdr3_aa: CASSFRTSGGVTDTQYF; cdr3_nt: TGCGCCAGCAGCTTCCGGACTAGCGGGGGAGTCACAGATACGCAGTATTTT
v_call: TRBV19; clone_size: .; j_call: TRBJ2-3; d_call: .; cdr3_aa: CASSKFRGGNTDTQYF; cdr3_nt: TGTGCCAGTAGTAAGTTTAGAGGGGGAAACACAGATACGCAGTATTTT
v_call: TRBV5-4; clone_size: .; j_call: TRBJ1-1; d_call: .; cdr3_aa: CASTLEAFF; cdr3_nt: TGTGCCAGCACCCTTGAAGCTTTCTTT
v_call: TRBV6-6; clone_size: .; j_call: TRBJ1-5; d_call: TRBD1; cdr3_aa: CASSSILDRDHRPQHF; cdr3_nt: TGTGCCAGCAGTTCTATCCTGGACAGGGACCATCGGCCCCAGCATTTT
v_call: TRBV5-5; clone_size: .; j_call: TRBJ1-4; d_call: .; cdr3_aa: CASSRTVTNEKLFF; cdr3_nt: TGTGCCAGCAGCCGGACAGTAACTAATGAAAAACTGTTTTTT
v_call: TRBV6-6; clone_size: .; j_call: TRBJ1-5; d_call: .; cdr3_aa: CASRGQGSNQPQHF; cdr3_nt: TGTGCCAGCAGGGGGCAAGGGAGCAATCAGCCCCAGCATTTT
v_call: TRBV11-1; clone_size: few; j_call: TRBJ2-3; d_call: TRBD1; cdr3_aa: CASSSDRGVTDTQYF; cdr3_nt: TGTGCCAGCAGCTCGGACAGGGGAGTCACAGATACGCAGTATTTT
v_call: TRBV5-1; clone_size: .; j_call: TRBJ2-5; d_call: TRBD2; cdr3_aa: CASSPGASGGETQYF; cdr3_nt: TGCGCCAGCAGCCCTGGGGCTAGCGGGGGAGAGACCCAGTACTTC
v_call: TRBV30; clone_size: .; j_call: TRBJ1-2; d_call: TRBD1; cdr3_aa: CAWRGDSSRSYGYTF; cdr3_nt: TGTGCCTGGAGGGGGGACAGCTCAAGATCCTATGGCTACACCTTC
v_call: TRBV9; clone_size: .; j_call: TRBJ2-1; d_call: TRBD2; cdr3_aa: CASSVGLAGGQNEQFF; cdr3_nt: TGTGCCAGCAGCGTAGGTCTGGCGGGGGGGCAGAATGAGCAGTTCTTC
v_call: TRBV2; clone_size: .; j_call: TRBJ2-2; d_call: .; cdr3_aa: CASKSGVGSGELFF; cdr3_nt: TGTGCCAGCAAATCAGGGGTGGGTTCCGGGGAGCTGTTTTTT
v_call: TRBV11-1; clone_size: .; j_call: TRBJ2-3; d_call: .; cdr3_aa: CASSLFSGDTQYF; cdr3_nt: TGTGCCAGCAGCTTATTCTCGGGGGATACGCAGTATTTT
v_call: TRBV28; clone_size: .; j_call: TRBJ1-4; d_call: .; cdr3_aa: CASSPWGRLNEKLFF; cdr3_nt: TGTGCCAGCAGTCCCTGGGGCAGGCTGAATGAAAAACTGTTTTTT
v_call: TRBV9; clone_size: .; j_call: TRBJ1-2; d_call: TRBD1; cdr3_aa: CASSPTTGTYGYTF; cdr3_nt: TGTGCCAGCAGCCCAACGACAGGGACCTATGGCTACACCTTC
v_call: TRBV7-2; clone_size: .; j_call: TRBJ2-1; d_call: TRBD2; cdr3_aa: CASSLRTSGYNEQFF; cdr3_nt: TGTGCCAGCAGCCTCCGGACTAGCGGGTACAATGAGCAGTTCTTC
v_call: TRBV18; clone_size: .; j_call: TRBJ2-1; d_call: .; cdr3_aa: CASSPNGGPNEQFF; cdr3_nt: TGTGCCAGCTCACCGAACGGGGGGCCCAATGAGCAGTTCTTC
v_call: TRBV18; clone_size: .; j_call: TRBJ2-2; d_call: .; cdr3_aa: CASSPTGTGELFF; cdr3_nt: TGTGCCAGCTCACCCACAGGCACCGGGGAGCTGTTTTTT
v_call: TRBV5-6; clone_size: .; j_call: TRBJ2-7; d_call: TRBD1; cdr3_aa: CASSGTPGQGAHNQYF; cdr3_nt: TGTGCCAGCAGCGGGACCCCGGGACAGGGGGCGCATAACCAGTACTTC
v_call: TRBV6-1; clone_size: .; j_call: TRBJ1-4; d_call: .; cdr3_aa: CASRPGLEEKLFF; cdr3_nt: TGTGCCAGCAGACCCGGACTGGAGGAAAAACTGTTTTTT
v_call: TRBV4-2; clone_size: once; j_call: TRBJ1-5; d_call: .; cdr3_aa: CASSQVSGSSNQPQHF; cdr3_nt: TGTGCCAGCAGCCAAGTCTCAGGGTCTAGCAATCAGCCCCAGCATTTT
v_call: TRBV4-1; clone_size: .; j_call: TRBJ1-4; d_call: TRBD1; cdr3_aa: CASSQPRQGEKLFF; cdr3_nt: TGCGCCAGCAGCCAACCCAGACAGGGCGAAAAACTGTTTTTT
v_call: TRBV7-2; clone_size: .; j_call: TRBJ2-3; d_call: .; cdr3_aa: CASSPTYTDTQYF; cdr3_nt: TGTGCCAGCAGTCCTACGTACACAGATACGCAGTATTTT
v_call: TRBV5-1; clone_size: .; j_call: TRBJ2-3; d_call: TRBD1; cdr3_aa: CASSLDYRGSSDTQYF; cdr3_nt: TGCGCCAGCAGCTTGGATTACAGGGGCTCTTCAGATACGCAGTATTTT
v_call: TRBV4-1; clone_size: once; j_call: TRBJ2-2; d_call: .; cdr3_aa: CASSPRRVGTGELFF; cdr3_nt: TGCGCCAGCAGCCCGCGGCGGGTCGGCACCGGGGAGCTGTTTTTT
v_call: TRBV5-1; clone_size: .; j_call: TRBJ2-1; d_call: TRBD1; cdr3_aa: CASSPGQGAGEQFF; cdr3_nt: TGCGCCAGCAGCCCTGGACAGGGGGCCGGTGAGCAGTTCTTC
v_call: TRBV10-2; clone_size: .; j_call: TRBJ1-2; d_call: TRBD1; cdr3_aa: CASSETLTGGAGGYTF; cdr3_nt: TGCGCCAGCAGTGAGACATTGACAGGGGGCGCGGGAGGCTACACCTTC
v_call: TRBV6-5; clone_size: .; j_call: TRBJ1-1; d_call: .; cdr3_aa: CASSYGWSTEAFF; cdr3_nt: TGTGCCAGCAGTTACGGGTGGAGCACTGAAGCTTTCTTT
v_call: TRBV27; clone_size: .; j_call: TRBJ2-7; d_call: TRBD2; cdr3_aa: CASSLRLAGLYEQYF; cdr3_nt: TGTGCCAGCAGTTTACGGCTAGCGGGGCTTTACGAGCAGTACTTC
v_call: TRBV7-3; clone_size: .; j_call: TRBJ2-3; d_call: .; cdr3_aa: CASSHGGVDTQYF; cdr3_nt: TGTGCCAGCAGCCACGGAGGGGTAGATACGCAGTATTTT
v_call: TRBV5-7; clone_size: .; j_call: TRBJ2-3; d_call: TRBD1; cdr3_aa: CASSVGTAVKYF; cdr3_nt: TGTGCCAGCAGCGTGGGGACAGCCGTCAAGTATTTT
v_call: TRBV4-1; clone_size: .; j_call: TRBJ2-7; d_call: .; cdr3_aa: CASSQDRAIAYEQYF; cdr3_nt: TGCGCCAGCAGCCAAGATCGAGCCATCGCCTACGAGCAGTACTTC
v_call: TRBV9; clone_size: .; j_call: TRBJ2-1; d_call: .; cdr3_aa: CASSAGVGLGYNEQFF; cdr3_nt: TGTGCCAGCAGCGCGGGGGTGGGGCTGGGCTACAATGAGCAGTTCTTC
v_call: TRBV6-1; clone_size: .; j_call: TRBJ2-1; d_call: TRBD1; cdr3_aa: CASSGTTGIGAYNEQFF; cdr3_nt: TGTGCCAGCAGTGGGACGACAGGGATTGGGGCCTACAATGAGCAGTTCTTC
v_call: TRBV14; clone_size: once; j_call: TRBJ1-1; d_call: .; cdr3_aa: CASSSRTVEMNTEAFF; cdr3_nt: TGTGCCAGCAGCAGCCGGACAGTCGAAATGAACACTGAAGCTTTCTTT
v_call: TRBV30; clone_size: once; j_call: TRBJ2-5; d_call: TRBD2; cdr3_aa: CAWSVIQPGGETQYF; cdr3_nt: TGTGCCTGGAGTGTTATCCAGCCCGGGGGGGAGACCCAGTACTTC
v_call: TRBV5-1; clone_size: .; j_call: TRBJ2-1; d_call: .; cdr3_aa: CASSLLASYNEQFF; cdr3_nt: TGCGCCAGCAGCTTGCTAGCCTCCTACAATGAGCAGTTCTTC
v_call: TRBV14; clone_size: few; j_call: TRBJ1-2; d_call: .; cdr3_aa: CASSQVRGLYGYTF; cdr3_nt: TGTGCCAGCAGCCAAGTCAGGGGATTGTATGGCTACACCTTC